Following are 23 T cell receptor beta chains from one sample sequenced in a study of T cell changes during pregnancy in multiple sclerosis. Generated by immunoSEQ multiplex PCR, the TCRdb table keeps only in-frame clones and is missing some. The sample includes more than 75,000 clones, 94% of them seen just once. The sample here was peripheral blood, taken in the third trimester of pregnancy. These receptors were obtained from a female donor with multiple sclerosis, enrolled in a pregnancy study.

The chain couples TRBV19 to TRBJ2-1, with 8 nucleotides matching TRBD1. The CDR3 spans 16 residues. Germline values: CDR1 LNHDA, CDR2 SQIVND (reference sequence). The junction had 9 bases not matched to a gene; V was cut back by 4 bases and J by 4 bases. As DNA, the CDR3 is TGTGCCAGTAGTAATCAAGGACAGGGAGATTACAATGAGCAGTTCTTC. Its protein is CASSNQGQGDYNEQFF.

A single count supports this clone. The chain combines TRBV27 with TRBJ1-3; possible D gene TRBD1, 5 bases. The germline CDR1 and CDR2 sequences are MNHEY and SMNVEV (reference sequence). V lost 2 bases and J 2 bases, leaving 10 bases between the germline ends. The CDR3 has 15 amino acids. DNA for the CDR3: TGTGCCAGCAGTTTAGGGGGGACGCCTGGAAACACCATATATTTT. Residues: CASSLGGTPGNTIYF.

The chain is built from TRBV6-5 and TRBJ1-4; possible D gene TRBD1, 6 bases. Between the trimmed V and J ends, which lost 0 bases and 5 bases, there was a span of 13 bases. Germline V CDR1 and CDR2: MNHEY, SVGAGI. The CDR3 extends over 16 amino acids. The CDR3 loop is CASSYSKGGGNEKLFF. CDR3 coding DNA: TGTGCCAGCAGTTACTCGAAGGGAGGGGGAAATGAAAAACTGTTTTTT.

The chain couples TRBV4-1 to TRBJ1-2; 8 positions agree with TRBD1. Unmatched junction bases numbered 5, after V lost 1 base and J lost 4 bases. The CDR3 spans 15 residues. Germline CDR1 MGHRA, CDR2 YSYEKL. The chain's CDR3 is CASSQAQGEGYGYTF. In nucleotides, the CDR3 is TGCGCCAGCAGCCAAGCACAGGGGGAGGGCTATGGCTACACCTTC.

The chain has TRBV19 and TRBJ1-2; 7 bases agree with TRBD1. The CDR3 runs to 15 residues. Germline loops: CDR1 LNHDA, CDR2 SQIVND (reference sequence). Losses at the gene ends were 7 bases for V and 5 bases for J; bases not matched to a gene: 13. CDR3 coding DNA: TGTGCCAGTACCGCCGGAGGGGGCGCAGGGTATGGCTACACCTTC. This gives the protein CASTAGGGAGYGYTF.

The CDR3 is CASRANRSSYNSPLHF. DNA for the CDR3: TGTGCCAGCCGAGCGAATAGGAGCTCCTATAATTCACCCCTCCACTTT. This chain links TRBV18 with TRBJ1-6, with unresolved D. CDR3 length: 16 amino acids. The V gene lost 8 bases and the J gene lost 0 bases, with 14 bases spanning the gap. The germline CDR1 and CDR2 sequences are KGHSH and LQKENI. Complete variable domain (other parts from reference TRBV18 and TRBJ1-6): NAGVMQNPRHLVRRRGQEARLRCSPMKGHSHVYWYRQLPEEGLKFMVYLQKENIIDESGMPKERFSAEFPKEGPSILRIQQVVRGDSAAYFCASRANRSSYNSPLHFGNGTRLTVT.

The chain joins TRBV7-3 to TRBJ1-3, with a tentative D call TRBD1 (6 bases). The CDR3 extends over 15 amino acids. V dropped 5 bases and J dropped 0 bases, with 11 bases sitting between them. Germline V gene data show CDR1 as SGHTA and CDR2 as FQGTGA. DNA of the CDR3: TGTGCCAGCAGCGTCGGGACACCCTCTGGAAACACCATATATTTT. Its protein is CASSVGTPSGNTIYF.

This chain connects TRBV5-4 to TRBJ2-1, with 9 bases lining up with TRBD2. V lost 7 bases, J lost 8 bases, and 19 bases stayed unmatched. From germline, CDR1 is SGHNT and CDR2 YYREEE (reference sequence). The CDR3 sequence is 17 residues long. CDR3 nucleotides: TGTGCCAGCCAAGCTGGTCCCGCGGGGGGGTTTCAAGATGAGCAGTTCTTC. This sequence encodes CASQAGPAGGFQDEQFF.

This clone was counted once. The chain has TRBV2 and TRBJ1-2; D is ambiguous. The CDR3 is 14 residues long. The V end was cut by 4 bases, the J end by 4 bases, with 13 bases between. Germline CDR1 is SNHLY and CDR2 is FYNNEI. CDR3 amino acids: CASSAGRHSYGYTF. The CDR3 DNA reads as TGTGCCAGCAGTGCTGGCAGGCACTCCTATGGCTACACCTTC.

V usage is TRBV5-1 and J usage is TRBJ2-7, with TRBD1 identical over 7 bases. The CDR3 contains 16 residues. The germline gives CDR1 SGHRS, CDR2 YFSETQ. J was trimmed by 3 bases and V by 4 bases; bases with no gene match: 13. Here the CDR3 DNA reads TGCGCCAGCAGCCCAGACAGGGCTGGAGTCGGCTACGAGCAGTACTTC. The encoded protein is CASSPDRAGVGYEQYF.

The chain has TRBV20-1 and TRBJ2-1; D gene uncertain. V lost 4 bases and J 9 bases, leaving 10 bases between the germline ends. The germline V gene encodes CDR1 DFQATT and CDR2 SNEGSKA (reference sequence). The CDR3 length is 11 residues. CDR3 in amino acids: CSANNLGEQFF. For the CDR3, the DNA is TGCAGTGCTAATAATCTAGGTGAGCAGTTCTTC.

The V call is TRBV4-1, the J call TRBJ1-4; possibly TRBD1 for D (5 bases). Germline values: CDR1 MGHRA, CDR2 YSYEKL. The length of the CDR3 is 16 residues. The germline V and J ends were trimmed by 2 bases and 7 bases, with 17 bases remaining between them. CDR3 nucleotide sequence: TGCGCCAGCAGCCAACAGGGACGGTGGGAGGCTGAAAAACTGTTTTTT. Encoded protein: CASSQQGRWEAEKLFF.

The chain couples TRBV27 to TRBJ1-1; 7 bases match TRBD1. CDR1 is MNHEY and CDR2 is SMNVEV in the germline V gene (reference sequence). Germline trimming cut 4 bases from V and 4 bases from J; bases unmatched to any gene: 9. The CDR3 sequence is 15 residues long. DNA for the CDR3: TGTGCCAGCAGTTGGGCGGAGGGGGCGGGCACTGAAGCTTTCTTT. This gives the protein CASSWAEGAGTEAFF.

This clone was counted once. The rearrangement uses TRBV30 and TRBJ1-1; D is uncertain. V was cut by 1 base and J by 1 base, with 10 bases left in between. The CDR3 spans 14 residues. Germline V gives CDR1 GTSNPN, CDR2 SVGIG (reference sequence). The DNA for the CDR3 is TGTGCCTGGAGTGCCGGGAGGAGGAACACTGAAGCTTTCTTT. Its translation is CAWSAGRRNTEAFF.

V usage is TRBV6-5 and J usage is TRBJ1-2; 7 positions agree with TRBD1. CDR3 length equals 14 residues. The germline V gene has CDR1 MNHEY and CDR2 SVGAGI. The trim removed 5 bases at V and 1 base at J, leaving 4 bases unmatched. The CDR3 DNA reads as TGTGCCAGCAGTAAAAGGGACAGTAACTATGGCTACACCTTC. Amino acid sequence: CASSKRDSNYGYTF.

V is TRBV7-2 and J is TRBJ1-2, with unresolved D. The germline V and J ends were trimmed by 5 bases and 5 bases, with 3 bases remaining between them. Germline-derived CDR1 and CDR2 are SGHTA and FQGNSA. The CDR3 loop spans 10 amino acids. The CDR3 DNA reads TGTGCCAGCAGCACATATGGCTACACCTTC. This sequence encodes CASSTYGYTF.

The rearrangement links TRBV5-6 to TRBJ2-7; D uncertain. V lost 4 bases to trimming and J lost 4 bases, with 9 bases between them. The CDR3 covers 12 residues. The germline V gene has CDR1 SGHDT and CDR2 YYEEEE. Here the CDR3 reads CASSQSRYEQYF. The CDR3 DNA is TGTGCCAGCAGCCAATCGAGGTACGAGCAGTACTTC.

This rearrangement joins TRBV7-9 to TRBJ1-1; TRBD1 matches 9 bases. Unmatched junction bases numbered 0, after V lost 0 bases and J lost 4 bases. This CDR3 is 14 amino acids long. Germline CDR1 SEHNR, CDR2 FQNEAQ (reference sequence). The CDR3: CASSLATGGTEAFF. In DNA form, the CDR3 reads TGTGCCAGCAGCTTAGCGACAGGGGGCACTGAAGCTTTCTTT.

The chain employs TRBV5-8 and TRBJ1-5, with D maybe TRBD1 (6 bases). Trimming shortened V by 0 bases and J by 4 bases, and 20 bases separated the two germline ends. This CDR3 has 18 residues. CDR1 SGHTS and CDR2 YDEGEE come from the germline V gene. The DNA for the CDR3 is TGTGCCAGCAGCTTGGCCTACTTTGAGGACAGCCCAAATCAGCCCCAGCATTTT. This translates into CASSLAYFEDSPNQPQHF. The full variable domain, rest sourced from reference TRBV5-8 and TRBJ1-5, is EAGVTQSPTHLIKTRGQQATLRCSPISGHTSVYWYQQALGLGLQFLLWYDEGEERNRGNFPPRFSGRQFPNYSSELNVNALELEDSALYLCASSLAYFEDSPNQPQHFGDGTRLSIL.

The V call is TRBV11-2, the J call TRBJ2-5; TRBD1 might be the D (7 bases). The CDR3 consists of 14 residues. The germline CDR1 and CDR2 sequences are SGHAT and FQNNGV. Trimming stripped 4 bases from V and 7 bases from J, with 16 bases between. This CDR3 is CASSSKPGGGTQYF. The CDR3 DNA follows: TGTGCCAGCAGCTCGAAACCAGGGGGAGGGACCCAGTACTTC.

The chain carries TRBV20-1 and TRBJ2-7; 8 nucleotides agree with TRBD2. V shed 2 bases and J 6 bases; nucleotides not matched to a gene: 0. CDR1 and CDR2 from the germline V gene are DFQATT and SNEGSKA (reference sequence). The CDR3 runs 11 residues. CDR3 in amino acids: CSARRGGEQYF. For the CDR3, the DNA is TGCAGTGCTAGACGGGGGGGCGAGCAGTACTTC.

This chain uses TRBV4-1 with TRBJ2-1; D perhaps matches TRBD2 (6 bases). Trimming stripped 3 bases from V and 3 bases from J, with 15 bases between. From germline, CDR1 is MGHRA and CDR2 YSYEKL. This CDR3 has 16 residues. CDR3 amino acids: CASSQGLVGGYNEQFF. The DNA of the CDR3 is TGCGCCAGCAGCCAGGGATTGGTCGGGGGCTACAATGAGCAGTTCTTC.

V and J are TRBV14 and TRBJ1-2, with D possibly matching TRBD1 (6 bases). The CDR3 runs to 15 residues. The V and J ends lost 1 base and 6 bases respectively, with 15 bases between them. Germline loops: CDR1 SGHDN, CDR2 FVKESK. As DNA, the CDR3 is TGTGCCAGCAGCCAAGTATTGGACCCAGGGGATGGCTACACCTTC. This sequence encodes CASSQVLDPGDGYTF.